The present T cell receptor beta chain was sequenced within a study of blood T cell repertoires in COVID-19. As for the study in general: The United States, Italy and Spain were the sources of the acute and convalescent COVID-19 samples. T cells, B-cell-depleted T cells, or PBMCs provided the cDNA or gDNA that served as material.

In the authors' workflow: Counts of nucleated cells, estimated from reference gene primer amplification, were obtained. Libraries were prepared by immunoSEQ multiplex PCR; TCRdb keeps only in-frame clonotypes and omits some of them. V, J and clone size were drawn from that table, and D and trimming were deduced from the DNA. The sample contains hundreds of thousands of clones, around 86% of which appear only once. The CDR3 consists of 13 residues. Germline CDR1 reads LGHNT; CDR2 reads FRNRAP. V shed 7 bases, J shed 7 bases, and the junction held 4 bases outside the gene matches. The sample consisted of peripheral blood. The J gene is TRBJ1-6, the V gene TRBV12-5; 7 bases fit TRBD1. This TCR was recovered from a man older than 75 with acute or convalescent COVID-19. CDR3 bases: TGTGCTAGTGACCGGGACAGCAATTCACCCCTCCACTTT. It is translated as CASDRDSNSPLHF. The whole variable domain, filled in from reference TRBV12-5 and TRBJ1-6, reads DARVTQTPRHKVTEMGQEVTMRCQPILGHNTVFWYRQTMMQGLELLAYFRNRAPLDDSGMPKDRFSAEMPDATLATLKIQPSEPRDSAVYFCASDRDSNSPLHFGNGTRLTVT.